The 13 T cell receptor beta chains presented below share a single source sample, sequenced in a study of OX40 agonist ivuxolimab in advanced cancers. Some clones are missing from TCRdb's copy, which holds only in-frame ones; the method was immunoSEQ multiplex PCR. The data show about 100,000 clones, approximately 89% seen once. The sequenced sample was CD4+ or CD8+ T cells sorted from blood, obtained in a trial of the OX40 agonist ivuxolimab. The receptors shown here come from an adult with an advanced solid tumor such as melanoma, head and neck, liver or kidney cancer.

Turning to this clone: Other DNA variants within this sample encode the same CDR3. V and J are TRBV18 and TRBJ2-5; a possible D gene is TRBD2 (6 bases). V dropped 3 bases and J dropped 5 bases, with 7 bases sitting between them. CDR1 KGHSH and CDR2 LQKENI come from the germline V gene. This CDR3 has 12 residues. The DNA for the CDR3 is TGTGCCAGCTCACCTGGAGGGGAGACCCAGTACTTC. Its translation is CASSPGGETQYF.

This chain uses TRBV7-9 with TRBJ1-4; D ambiguous. The CDR3 runs to 13 residues. Trimming pared 5 bases from V and 13 bases from J, leaving 17 bases between. Germline V CDR1 and CDR2: SEHNR, FQNEAQ (reference sequence). The CDR3: CASSLGPYEGLFF. The CDR3 DNA follows: TGTGCCAGCAGCCTCGGACCCTACGAGGGACTGTTTTTT.

This sequence joins TRBV10-3 and TRBJ1-3; perhaps TRBD1 as D (5 bases). This CDR3 contains 13 residues. The germline V gene has CDR1 ENHRY and CDR2 SYGVKD. With 6 bases removed from V and 4 bases from J, the gap between germline ends came to 10 bases. CDR3 sequence reads: CAIRQTAGNTIYF. The CDR3 DNA reads as TGTGCCATCAGGCAGACAGCAGGAAACACCATATATTTT.

The V gene is TRBV5-1, the J gene TRBJ2-5, with D possibly being TRBD2 (5 bases). The CDR3 has 15 residues. V was pared by 2 bases and J by 2 bases, with 13 bases between. In germline, CDR1 is SGHRS, CDR2 YFSETQ. The CDR3 nucleotides are TGCGCCAGCAGCTTACGAGGAGGTGCGCAAGAGACCCAGTACTTC. Protein sequence: CASSLRGGAQETQYF.

The chain uses TRBV2 and TRBJ2-5; a possible D gene is TRBD2 (5 bases). V dropped 4 bases and J dropped 5 bases, with 8 bases sitting between them. Germline V gene lookup returns CDR1 SNHLY and CDR2 FYNNEI. The CDR3 contains 12 residues. CDR3 nucleotides: TGTGCCAGCAGTGTAGTAGCGGAGACCCAGTACTTC. Its protein is CASSVVAETQYF.

V and J are TRBV7-9 and TRBJ2-1, with TRBD1 matching over 7 bases. CDR3 length: 14 residues. The germline CDR1 and CDR2 sequences are SEHNR and FQNEAQ (reference sequence). J lost 8 bases, V lost 1 base, and 5 bases had no gene match. The CDR3 region has the DNA TGTGCCAGCAGCTTAGTAGGGGGCAGGGATGAGCAGTTCTTC. This codes for CASSLVGGRDEQFF.

With respect to this clone: A read error may account for a junction end that differs from germline. The sample contains more than one DNA sequence encoding this CDR3. The chain carries TRBV11-2 and TRBJ2-5; 11 nucleotides agree with TRBD2. The CDR3 covers 15 residues. From germline, CDR1 is SGHAT and CDR2 FQNNGV. CDR3 protein: CASTVLAGVGETQYF. DNA for the CDR3: TGTGCTAGCACGGTACTAGCGGGAGTAGGAGAGACCCAGTACTTC. Supplemented by reference TRBV11-2 and TRBJ2-5, the full variable domain reads EAGVAQSPRYKIIEKRQSVAFWCNPISGHATLYWYQQILGQGPKLLIQFQNNGVVDDSQLPKDRFSAERLKGVDSTLKIQPAKLEDSAVYLCASTVLAGVGETQYFGPGTRLLVL.

V is TRBV25-1 and J is TRBJ2-1, with 9 nucleotides matching TRBD2. Germline CDR1 is MGHDK and CDR2 is SYGVNS. V dropped 6 bases and J dropped 4; count of bases not matched to a gene: 7. The CDR3 is 15 residues long. CDR3 loop: CASREAGGLYNEQFF. DNA of the CDR3: TGTGCCAGCAGAGAAGCGGGGGGCCTATACAATGAGCAGTTCTTC.

This chain links TRBV5-6 with TRBJ2-3, with D tentatively TRBD1 (5 bases). The germline CDR1 and CDR2 sequences are SGHDT and YYEEEE. CDR3 length equals 15 residues. The V gene lost 0 bases and the J gene lost 2 bases, with 10 bases spanning the gap. In DNA form, the CDR3 reads TGTGCCAGCAGCTTGGAACAGGACCTCACAGATACGCAGTATTTT. It yields the protein CASSLEQDLTDTQYF.

CDR3 nucleotides: TGCGCCAGGACAGGGATCAGGGGGGAGCAGTACTTC. The encoded protein is CARTGIRGEQYF. The chain joins TRBV10-1 to TRBJ2-7; TRBD1 aligns across 7 bases. Germline CDR1 and CDR2: WNHNN and SYGVQD (reference sequence). The ends lost 9 bases at V and 7 bases at J; junction bases unmatched: 9. CDR3 length equals 12 residues.

The rearrangement uses TRBV2 and TRBJ2-7; TRBD2 matches at 8 bases. V dropped 3 bases and J dropped 4; count of bases not matched to a gene: 5. CDR1 is SNHLY, CDR2 FYNNEI, per germline. The CDR3 is made up of 14 amino acids. CDR3: CASSEVTSVYEQYF. Here the CDR3 DNA reads TGTGCCAGCAGTGAGGTGACTAGCGTATACGAGCAGTACTTC.

This chain links TRBV4-1 with TRBJ1-2; TRBD1 might be the D (6 bases). Germline-derived CDR1 and CDR2 are MGHRA and YSYEKL. Between the trimmed V and J ends, which lost 1 base and 4 bases, there was a span of 13 bases. The CDR3 consists of 15 residues. For the CDR3, the DNA is TGCGCCAGCAGCCAAGGTCTGGGGGGCGGCTATGGCTACACCTTC. It translates to CASSQGLGGGYGYTF.

The chain has TRBV30 and TRBJ2-5; weak D call: TRBD2 (6 bases). Germline V CDR1 and CDR2: GTSNPN, SVGIG (reference sequence). This CDR3 has 14 residues. With 0 bases removed from V and 2 bases from J, the gap between germline ends came to 10 bases. The CDR3 region is CAWSVQAGQETQYF. For the CDR3, the DNA is TGTGCCTGGAGTGTACAGGCGGGGCAAGAGACCCAGTACTTC.